The rows below give T cell receptor beta chains drawn from one sample of a study of early T cells in non-severe SARS-CoV-2 infection. Via MiXCR, TCRdb re-called the 5' RACE reads, giving one row per CDR3 protein. The profile shows about 70,000 distinct CDR3 sequences, 12% of them singletons. This material consisted of whole blood, taken at baseline. Every receptor here comes from an adult who was a healthcare worker with PCR-confirmed SARS-CoV-2 infection or an uninfected control (not recorded which). The donor label of this sample is uncertain. CDR3s include the opening cysteine and the closing phenylalanine or tryptophan. Each record gives: V gene, clone size, D gene, J gene, CDR3 protein, CDR3 DNA. D genes are given only for firm matches. Not all rows give a size; the values are once, few, many and, for expanded clones, a class.

TRBV7-3	NA	NA	TRBJ2-1	CASSPLALGNEQFF	TGTGCCAGCAGCCCGCTGGCCCTAGGGAATGAGCAGTTCTTC
TRBV19	NA	NA	TRBJ1-4	CASRGASKYGTLFF	TGTGCCAGTCGGGGAGCGTCGAAATATGGTACTCTGTTTTTT
TRBV7-2	few	TRBD1	TRBJ1-2	CASSPQTGNYGYTF	TGTGCCAGCAGCCCCCAGACAGGGAACTATGGCTACACCTTC
TRBV10-3	few	NA	TRBJ2-1	CAISGQTGSSYNEQFF	TGTGCCATCAGTGGCCAGACAGGCAGCTCCTACAATGAGCAGTTCTTC
TRBV27	once	NA	TRBJ2-5	CASSLLVGRDNQETQYF	TGTGCCAGCAGTTTATTGGTGGGACGGGACAACCAAGAGACCCAGTACTTC
TRBV6-6	many	NA	TRBJ2-6	CASRLSQGSGANVLTF	TGTGCCAGCAGGCTAAGCCAGGGCTCTGGGGCCAACGTCCTGACTTTC
TRBV18	NA	NA	TRBJ2-7	CASSPPGPKYEQYF	TGTGCCAGCTCACCACCGGGCCCCAAATACGAGCAGTACTTC
TRBV10-2	many	NA	TRBJ1-2	CASSESGRGYGYTF	TGCGCCAGCAGTGAATCCGGCCGGGGGTATGGCTACACCTTC
TRBV7-8	few	NA	TRBJ2-5	CASSPRDGQETQYF	TGTGCCAGCAGCCCTAGGGACGGTCAAGAGACCCAGTACTTC
TRBV7-2	NA	NA	TRBJ2-7	CASSLPHRAEQYF	TGTGCCAGCAGCTTACCCCACAGGGCCGAGCAGTACTTC
TRBV9	few	NA	TRBJ2-4	CASGENIQYF	TGTGCCAGCGGGGAAAACATTCAGTACTTC